This is a list of T cell receptor beta chains from one sample in a study of blood T cells in healthy people across ages. MiXCR was run by TCRdb on the 5' RACE reads, yielding one entry per CDR3 protein. This table holds 1.5 million to 2 million distinct CDR3 sequences, approximately 30% found once. The sequenced sample consisted of blood. Source of these receptors: a woman younger than 45 in good health. The CDR3 runs from the conserved cysteine through the conserved F or W. The D gene is left open where the match is weak. The size of a clone is reported for some rows only, either as once, few or many, or as a class for expanded clones.

size	D	J	length	V	CDR3	DNA
NA	NA	TRBJ2-1	11	TRBV7-9	CASSPYHEQFF	TGTGCCAGCAGCCCATACCATGAGCAGTTCTTC
few	TRBD2	TRBJ2-3	18	TRBV27	CASSLSGPERGFGDTQYF	TGTGCCAGCAGTTTATCGGGCCCTGAGCGGGGGTTTGGAGATACGCAGTATTTT
NA	NA	TRBJ1-6	15	TRBV7-2	CASSLAIGDNSPLHF	TGTGCCAGCAGCTTAGCGATCGGTGACAATTCACCCCTCCACTTT
many	NA	TRBJ2-3	13	TRBV5-1	CASISDPEDTQYF	TGCGCCAGCATCTCTGACCCGGAGGATACGCAGTATTTT
few	TRBD1	TRBJ1-4	15	TRBV6-1	CASRTGDTTNEKLFF	TGTGCCAGCAGAACAGGGGACACAACTAATGAAAAACTGTTTTTT
NA	NA	TRBJ2-2	16	TRBV5-5	CASSSRTGTNTGELFF	TGTGCCAGCAGCTCCAGGACGGGGACGAACACCGGGGAGCTGTTTTTT
NA	NA	TRBJ2-5	15	TRBV28	CASSLQGEVGETQYF	TGTGCCAGCAGTTTACAGGGGGAGGTGGGGGAGACCCAGTACTTC
NA	NA	TRBJ1-2	14	TRBV2	CASRETSGGGGYTF	TGTGCCAGCAGGGAGACGTCGGGGGGCGGTGGCTACACCTTC
NA	NA	TRBJ2-7	12	TRBV29-1	CSGTVGTYEQYF	TGCAGCGGCACGGTAGGGACCTACGAGCAGTACTTC
NA	NA	TRBJ2-1	15	TRBV7-2	CASSRDREVGNEQFF	TGTGCCAGCAGCCGTGACAGGGAGGTAGGCAATGAGCAGTTCTTC
few	NA	TRBJ2-1	13	TRBV28	CATHEKRANEQFF	TGTGCCACCCACGAGAAACGGGCGAATGAGCAGTTCTTC
few	TRBD2	TRBJ2-7	13	TRBV5-1	CASSYGTTGEQYF	TGCGCCAGCAGTTACGGGACTACAGGCGAGCAGTACTTC
few	TRBD2	TRBJ2-7	15	TRBV5-6	CASSSTSGVTYEQYF	TGTGCCAGCAGCTCAACCAGCGGGGTTACCTACGAGCAGTACTTC
few	TRBD1	TRBJ2-6	19	TRBV20-1	CSASTGRGTGSSGANVLTF	TGCAGTGCTAGCACCGGCAGAGGGACAGGCAGCTCTGGGGCCAACGTCCTGACTTTC
few	TRBD2	TRBJ2-7	16	TRBV25-1	CASSDSLTSGGNEQYF	TGTGCCAGCAGTGATTCCCTGACTAGCGGGGGGAACGAGCAGTACTTC
NA	TRBD1	TRBJ1-4	17	TRBV6-1	CASSVESGTGLTEKLFF	TGTGCCAGCAGTGTTGAGAGCGGGACAGGGTTAACCGAAAAACTGTTTTTT
NA	NA	TRBJ2-1	14	TRBV6-1	CASSPGRFYNEQFF	TGTGCCAGCAGTCCGGGACGGTTTTACAATGAGCAGTTCTTC
few	TRBD1	TRBJ2-2	16	TRBV6-2/TRBV6-3	CASSSPGGANTGELFF	TGTGCCAGCAGTTCCCCAGGGGGCGCGAACACCGGGGAGCTGTTTTTT
many	TRBD1	TRBJ1-2	14	TRBV29-1	CSVAGQGANYGYTF	TGCAGCGTGGCAGGACAGGGCGCTAACTATGGCTACACCTTC
NA	NA	TRBJ2-7	13	TRBV28	CAGSLRGPSEQYF	TGTGCCGGCAGTTTGCGGGGGCCAAGCGAGCAGTACTTC
once	NA	TRBJ1-1	15	TRBV27	CASSLSAGPQGEAFF	TGTGCCAGCAGTTTATCAGCGGGGCCCCAGGGAGAAGCTTTCTTT
NA	TRBD2	TRBJ2-7	15	TRBV5-6	CASSPLGGRGYEQYF	TGTGCCAGCAGCCCTCTGGGCGGGAGAGGCTACGAGCAGTACTTC
NA	NA	TRBJ2-6	16	TRBV6-1	CASSEGATSKANVLTF	TGTGCCAGCAGTGAAGGGGCGACCTCTAAGGCCAACGTCCTGACTTTC
few	NA	TRBJ1-2	13	TRBV5-1	CASSSGQIDGYTF	TGCGCCAGCAGCTCAGGACAGATTGATGGCTACACCTTC
many	TRBD1	TRBJ1-5	15	TRBV5-5	CASSLSGTGNQPQHF	TGTGCCAGCAGTTTATCCGGGACAGGCAATCAGCCCCAGCATTTT
NA	NA	TRBJ2-1	19	TRBV7-9	CASSLTTPLLMGGYNEQFF	TGTGCCAGCAGCTTAACGACACCTTTACTCATGGGGGGTTACAATGAGCAGTTCTTC
NA	TRBD2	TRBJ2-1	17	TRBV20-1	CSARDLGTSGSNSEQFF	TGCAGTGCTAGAGATCTCGGGACTAGCGGGAGTAACAGTGAGCAGTTCTTC
few	TRBD1	TRBJ1-2	13	TRBV6-5	CASRRQGDYGYTF	TGTGCCAGCAGGCGACAGGGGGACTATGGCTACACCTTC
NA	TRBD1	TRBJ2-7	14	TRBV29-1	CSASRTGDSYEQYF	TGCAGCGCGTCACGGACAGGGGATTCCTACGAGCAGTACTTC
few	NA	TRBJ2-7	14	TRBV5-5	CASSLGPTPSEQYF	TGTGCCAGCAGCTTGGGGCCGACTCCTTCCGAGCAGTACTTC
NA	NA	TRBJ2-7	13	TRBV12-3/TRBV12-4	CASALGVSYEQYF	TGTGCCAGCGCTCTGGGCGTCTCCTACGAGCAGTACTTC
once	TRBD1	TRBJ1-1	14	TRBV6-2/TRBV6-3	CASSLPQGTTEAFF	TGTGCCAGCAGTTTGCCACAGGGGACGACTGAAGCTTTCTTT
NA	TRBD1	TRBJ1-2	14	TRBV7-9	CASSWAGGEDGYTF	TGTGCCAGCAGCTGGGCAGGGGGCGAGGATGGCTACACCTTC
NA	TRBD2	TRBJ2-3	16	TRBV12-3/TRBV12-4	CASRKIAGGVTDTEYF	TGTGCCAGCAGAAAGATAGCGGGGGGGGTCACAGATACGGAGTATTTT
NA	NA	TRBJ2-1	14	TRBV9	CASSPTGRGGEQFF	TGTGCCAGCAGCCCGACCGGTAGGGGCGGGGAGCAGTTCTTC
NA	NA	TRBJ1-1	13	TRBV20-1	CSARGRLNTEAFF	TGCAGTGCTAGGGGTAGATTGAACACTGAAGCTTTCTTT
few	NA	TRBJ1-5	15	TRBV5-1	CASSSGPTDNQPQHF	TGCGCCAGCAGCTCGGGTCCGACGGATAATCAGCCCCAGCATTTT
NA	TRBD2	TRBJ2-7	13	TRBV30	CAWSGGGHYEQYF	TGTGCCTGGAGTGGCGGGGGGCATTACGAGCAGTACTTC
NA	NA	TRBJ2-7	15	TRBV7-9	CASDTSDGRFYEQYF	TGTGCCAGCGACACCTCGGACGGCCGCTTTTACGAGCAGTACTTC
NA	TRBD1	TRBJ1-5	16	TRBV20-1	CSARDLDRASNQPQHF	TGCAGTGCTAGAGATCTGGACAGGGCTAGCAATCAGCCCCAGCATTTT
few	TRBD2	TRBJ2-3	17	TRBV3-1	CASSQDNSGGSTDTQYF	TGTGCCAGCAGCCAAGATAACAGCGGGGGGAGCACAGATACGCAGTATTTT
few	TRBD1	TRBJ2-1	13	TRBV7-9	CAGEGALYNEQFF	TGTGCCGGCGAGGGGGCCCTCTACAATGAGCAGTTCTTC
many	NA	TRBJ2-3	15	TRBV7-2	CASSRQSASTDTQYF	TGTGCCAGCAGCCGCCAAAGCGCTAGCACAGATACGCAGTATTTT
NA	NA	TRBJ1-1	13	TRBV20-1	CSARVDANTEAFF	TGCAGTGCTAGGGTTGACGCGAACACTGAAGCTTTCTTT
NA	NA	TRBJ2-5	14	TRBV7-2	CASSLASQREAQYF	TGTGCCAGCAGCTTAGCGAGCCAAAGGGAGGCCCAGTACTTC
once	TRBD2	TRBJ2-7	14	TRBV27	CASRTSGGDGEQYF	TGTGCCAGCAGGACTAGCGGGGGGGACGGCGAGCAGTACTTC
NA	NA	TRBJ1-2	14	TRBV20-1	CSARDPGGTRGYTF	TGCAGTGCTAGAGATCCTGGGGGCACGAGGGGCTACACCTTC
many	NA	TRBJ2-5	17	TRBV24-1	CATSDYNVRVSQETQYF	TGTGCCACCAGTGACTACAACGTCAGGGTTTCTCAAGAGACCCAGTACTTC
many	NA	TRBJ2-1	15	TRBV21-1	CASSKPGGPINEQFF	TGTGCCAGCAGCAAACCCGGGGGGCCGATCAATGAGCAGTTCTTC
NA	NA	TRBJ2-3	15	TRBV4-1	CASSRALSSPDTQYF	TGCGCCAGCAGCCGCGCCCTGAGTTCTCCAGATACGCAGTATTTT
few	TRBD2	TRBJ2-5	15	TRBV27	CASKRGGTSEETQYF	TGTGCCAGCAAGCGGGGAGGTACGAGCGAAGAGACCCAGTACTTC
NA	NA	TRBJ2-7	15	TRBV3-1	CASSQVRTPVFEQYF	TGTGCCAGCAGCCAAGTCAGGACTCCCGTCTTCGAGCAGTACTTC
NA	TRBD1	TRBJ1-6	14	TRBV20-1	CSARETGVVSPLHF	TGTAGTGCTAGGGAGACAGGGGTTGTTTCACCCCTCCACTTT
few	NA	TRBJ1-6	16	TRBV5-1	CASSLASSGDGSPLHF	TGCGCCAGCAGCTTGGCTTCGTCAGGGGATGGTTCACCCCTCCACTTT
few	NA	TRBJ2-3	15	TRBV13	CASSPYGTKTDTQYF	TGTGCCAGCAGCCCATACGGGACCAAGACAGATACGCAGTATTTT
few	TRBD1	TRBJ2-4	17	TRBV12-3/TRBV12-4	CASSPSGQGLAKNIQYF	TGTGCCAGCAGTCCCTCCGGACAGGGTTTAGCCAAAAACATTCAGTACTTC
NA	TRBD2	TRBJ2-5	14	TRBV2	CAGGPREGGETQYF	TGTGCCGGCGGACCACGGGAGGGCGGAGAGACCCAGTACTTC